The 6 T cell receptor beta chains reported below all come from one sample, sequenced in a study of cytomegalovirus exposure and HLA in healthy donors. It was with 60 Vbeta and 13 Jbeta primers that the PCR ran. Here immunoSEQ multiplex PCR was the method, and the copy in TCRdb shows in-frame clones only, minus some. Seen here are around 91,000 clones, around 78% observed once, and the top ten hold roughly 2.5%. Material: PBMCs. The receptors here all came from a male donor in good health and CMV-seropositive.

The rearrangement joins TRBV7-8 to TRBJ2-7, with 7 bases identical to TRBD1. Per the germline V gene, CDR1 is SGHVS and CDR2 is FQNEAQ. The CDR3 spans 13 residues. The trim removed 5 bases at V and 9 bases at J, leaving 10 bases unmatched. The CDR3 protein is CASSIGQDLVQYF. The DNA of the CDR3 is TGTGCCAGCAGCATCGGACAGGACCTCGTGCAGTACTTC.

This clone was picked up a small number of times. V and J are TRBV30 and TRBJ1-1; 7 bases agree with TRBD1. Trimming took 2 bases from V and 4 from J; bases not matched to a gene: 7. The germline gives CDR1 GTSNPN, CDR2 SVGIG (reference sequence). CDR3 length: 14 amino acids. This CDR3 is CAWSLTGIFTEAFF. The CDR3 DNA sequence: TGTGCCTGGAGTTTGACAGGGATTTTCACTGAAGCTTTCTTT.

This chain joins TRBV2 and TRBJ1-2; a weak D match, TRBD1 (6 bases). The germline gives CDR1 SNHLY, CDR2 FYNNEI. CDR3 length equals 13 residues. V lost 3 bases, J lost 5 bases, and 10 bases lay in between. The CDR3, as DNA: TGTGCCAGCAGTGATAAGGGGGTATATGGCTACACCTTC. It translates to CASSDKGVYGYTF.

This rearrangement joins TRBV5-4 to TRBJ2-7; 7 nucleotides align to TRBD1. V lost 4 bases and J lost 3; bases outside the gene matches: 16. The germline V gene has CDR1 SGHNT and CDR2 YYREEE (reference sequence). CDR3 length: 17 amino acids. The CDR3 region has the DNA TGTGCCAGCAGCCCCTACCCGGCCAGGGACAGACACTACGAGCAGTACTTC. It translates to CASSPYPARDRHYEQYF.

The chain recombines TRBV28 with TRBJ1-5; 8 bases are a match to TRBD1. CDR1 and CDR2 from the germline V gene are MDHEN and SYDVKM. The CDR3 spans 16 residues. V was clipped by 5 bases and J by 2 bases; unmatched bases: 8. CDR3 coding DNA: TGTGCCAGCAGTCCACCCCGGACAGGGCGCAATCAGCCCCAGCATTTT. Translated, it gives CASSPPRTGRNQPQHF.

This clone was found a few times. The rearrangement joins TRBV18 to TRBJ1-5; a weak D match, TRBD1 (5 bases). Germline CDR1 reads KGHSH; CDR2 reads LQKENI. The ends were cut back, 3 bases at V and 6 bases at J, with 6 bases in the middle. The CDR3 runs to 12 residues. CDR3 sequence reads: CASSPTGQPQHF. The CDR3 DNA reads as TGTGCCAGCTCACCTACAGGTCAGCCCCAGCATTTT.